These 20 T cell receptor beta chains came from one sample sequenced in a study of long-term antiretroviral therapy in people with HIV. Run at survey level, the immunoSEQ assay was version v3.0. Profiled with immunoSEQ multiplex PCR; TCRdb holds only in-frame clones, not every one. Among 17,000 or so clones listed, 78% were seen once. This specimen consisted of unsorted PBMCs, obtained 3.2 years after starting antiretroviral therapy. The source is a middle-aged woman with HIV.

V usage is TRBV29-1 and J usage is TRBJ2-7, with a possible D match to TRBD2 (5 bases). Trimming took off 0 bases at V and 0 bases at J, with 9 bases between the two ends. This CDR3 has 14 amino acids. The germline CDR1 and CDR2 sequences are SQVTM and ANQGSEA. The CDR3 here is CSVEDRGSSYEQYF. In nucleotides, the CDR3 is TGCAGCGTTGAAGATCGGGGAAGCTCCTACGAGCAGTACTTC.

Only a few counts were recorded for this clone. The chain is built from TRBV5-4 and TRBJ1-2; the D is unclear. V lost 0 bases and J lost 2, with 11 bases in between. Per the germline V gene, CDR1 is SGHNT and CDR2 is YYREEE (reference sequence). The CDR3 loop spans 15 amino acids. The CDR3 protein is CASSLVRDDNYGYTF. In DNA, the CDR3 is TGTGCCAGCAGCTTGGTGAGGGATGACAACTATGGCTACACCTTC.

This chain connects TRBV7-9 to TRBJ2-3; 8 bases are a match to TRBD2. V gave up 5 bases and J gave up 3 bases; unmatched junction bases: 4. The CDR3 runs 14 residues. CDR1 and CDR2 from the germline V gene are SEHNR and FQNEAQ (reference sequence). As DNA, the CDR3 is TGTGCCAGCAGCCCGGGGGGGTCAACAGATACGCAGTATTTT. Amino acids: CASSPGGSTDTQYF.

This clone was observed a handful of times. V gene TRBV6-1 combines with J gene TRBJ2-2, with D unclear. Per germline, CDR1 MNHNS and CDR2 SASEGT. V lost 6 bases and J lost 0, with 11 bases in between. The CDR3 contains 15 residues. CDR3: CASSLLDANTGELFF. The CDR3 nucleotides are TGTGCCAGCAGCCTCCTTGACGCGAACACCGGGGAGCTGTTTTTT.

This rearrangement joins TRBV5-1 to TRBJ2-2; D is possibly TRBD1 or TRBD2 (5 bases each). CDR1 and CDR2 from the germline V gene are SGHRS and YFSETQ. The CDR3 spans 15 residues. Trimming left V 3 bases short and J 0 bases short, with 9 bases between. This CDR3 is CASSSGTANTGELFF. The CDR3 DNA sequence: TGCGCCAGCAGCTCAGGGACCGCGAACACCGGGGAGCTGTTTTTT. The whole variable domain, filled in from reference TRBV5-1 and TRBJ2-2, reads KAGVTQTPRYLIKTRGQQVTLSCSPISGHRSVSWYQQTPGQGLQFLFEYFSETQRNKGNFPGRFSGRQFSNSRSEMNVSTLELGDSALYLCASSSGTANTGELFFGEGSRLTVL.

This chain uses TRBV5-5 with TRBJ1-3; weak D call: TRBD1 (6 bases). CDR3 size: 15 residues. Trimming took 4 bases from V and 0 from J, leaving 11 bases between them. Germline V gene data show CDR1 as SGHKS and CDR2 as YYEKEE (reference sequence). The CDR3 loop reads CASSQTGLSGNTIYF. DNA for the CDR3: TGTGCCAGCAGCCAAACAGGGCTCTCTGGAAACACCATATATTTT. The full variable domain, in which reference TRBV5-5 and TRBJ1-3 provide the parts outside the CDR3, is DAGVTQSPTHLIKTRGQQVTLRCSPISGHKSVSWYQQVLGQGPQFIFQYYEKEERGRGNFPDRFSARQFPNYSSELNVNALLLGDSALYLCASSQTGLSGNTIYFGEGSWLTVV.

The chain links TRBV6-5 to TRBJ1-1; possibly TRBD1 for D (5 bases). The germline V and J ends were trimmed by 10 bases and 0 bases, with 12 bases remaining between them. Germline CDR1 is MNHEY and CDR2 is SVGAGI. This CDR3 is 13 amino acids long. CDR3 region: CATRGVMNTEAFF. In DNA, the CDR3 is TGTGCCACACGAGGGGTAATGAACACTGAAGCTTTCTTT.

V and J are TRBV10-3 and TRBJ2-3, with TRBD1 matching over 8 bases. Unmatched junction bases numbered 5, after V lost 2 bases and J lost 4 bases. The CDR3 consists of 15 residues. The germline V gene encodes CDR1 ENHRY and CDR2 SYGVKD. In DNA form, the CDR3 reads TGTGCCATCAGTGAGGGGCCAGGGGGCCCAGATACGCAGTATTTT. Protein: CAISEGPGGPDTQYF.

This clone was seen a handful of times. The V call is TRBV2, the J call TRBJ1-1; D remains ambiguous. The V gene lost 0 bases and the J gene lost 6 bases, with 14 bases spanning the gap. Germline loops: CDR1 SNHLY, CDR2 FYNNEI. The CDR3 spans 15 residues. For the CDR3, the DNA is TGTGCCAGCAGTGAAGCGCTTGGAGGGAGCTCTGAAGCTTTCTTT. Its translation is CASSEALGGSSEAFF.

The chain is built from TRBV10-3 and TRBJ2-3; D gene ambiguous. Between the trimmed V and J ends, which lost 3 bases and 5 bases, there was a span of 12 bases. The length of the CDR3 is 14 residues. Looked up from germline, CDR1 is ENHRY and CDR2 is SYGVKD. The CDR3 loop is CAISEAGPQDTQYF. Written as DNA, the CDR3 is TGTGCCATCAGTGAAGCAGGACCCCAAGATACGCAGTATTTT.

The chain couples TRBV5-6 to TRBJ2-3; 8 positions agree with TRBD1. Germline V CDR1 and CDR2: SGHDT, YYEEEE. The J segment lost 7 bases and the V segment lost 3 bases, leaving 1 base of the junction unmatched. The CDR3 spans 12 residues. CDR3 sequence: CASSWDRNTQYF. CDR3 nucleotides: TGTGCCAGCAGCTGGGACAGGAATACGCAGTATTTT. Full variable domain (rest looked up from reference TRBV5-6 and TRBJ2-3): DAGVTQSPTHLIKTRGQQVTLRCSPKSGHDTVSWYQQALGQGPQFIFQYYEEEERQRGNFPDRFSGHQFPNYSSELNVNALLLGDSALYLCASSWDRNTQYFGPGTRLTVL.

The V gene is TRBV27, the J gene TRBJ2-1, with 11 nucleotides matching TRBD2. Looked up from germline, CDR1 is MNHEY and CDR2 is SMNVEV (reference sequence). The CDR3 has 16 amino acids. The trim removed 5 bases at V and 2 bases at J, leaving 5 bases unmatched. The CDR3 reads CASSKGLAAAYNEQFF. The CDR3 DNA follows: TGTGCCAGCAGTAAGGGACTAGCGGCTGCCTACAATGAGCAGTTCTTC.

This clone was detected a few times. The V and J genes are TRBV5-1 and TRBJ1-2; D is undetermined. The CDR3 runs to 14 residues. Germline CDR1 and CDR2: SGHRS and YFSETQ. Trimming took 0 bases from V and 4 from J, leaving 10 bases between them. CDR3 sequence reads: CASSLEGHLYGYTF. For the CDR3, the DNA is TGCGCCAGCAGCTTGGAGGGTCACCTCTATGGCTACACCTTC.

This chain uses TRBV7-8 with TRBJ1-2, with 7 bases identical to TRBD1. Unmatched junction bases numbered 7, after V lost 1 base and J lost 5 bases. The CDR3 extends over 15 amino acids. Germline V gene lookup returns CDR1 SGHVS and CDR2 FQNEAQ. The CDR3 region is CASSLVAGGDYGYTF. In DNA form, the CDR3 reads TGTGCCAGCAGCTTAGTCGCAGGGGGAGATTATGGCTACACCTTC.

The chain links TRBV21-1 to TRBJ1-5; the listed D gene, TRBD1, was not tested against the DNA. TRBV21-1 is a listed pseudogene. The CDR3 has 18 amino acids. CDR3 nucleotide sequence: TGTGCCAGCAGCTTCCAAACCGGGACAGCTCTTAGCAATCAGCCCCAGCATTTT. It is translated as CASSFQTGTALSNQPQHF.

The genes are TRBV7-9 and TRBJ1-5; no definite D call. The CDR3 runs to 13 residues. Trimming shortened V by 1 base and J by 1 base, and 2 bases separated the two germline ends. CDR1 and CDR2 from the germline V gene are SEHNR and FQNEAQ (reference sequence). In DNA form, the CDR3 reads TGTGCCAGCAGCTTAGAAAGCAATCAGCCCCAGCATTTT. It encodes CASSLESNQPQHF.

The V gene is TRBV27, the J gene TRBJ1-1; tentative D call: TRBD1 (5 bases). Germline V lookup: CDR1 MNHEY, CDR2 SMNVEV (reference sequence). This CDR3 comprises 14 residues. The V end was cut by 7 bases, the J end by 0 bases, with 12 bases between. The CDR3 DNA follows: TGTGCCAGCAACTCCGCGGACATGAACACTGAAGCTTTCTTT. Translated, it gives CASNSADMNTEAFF.

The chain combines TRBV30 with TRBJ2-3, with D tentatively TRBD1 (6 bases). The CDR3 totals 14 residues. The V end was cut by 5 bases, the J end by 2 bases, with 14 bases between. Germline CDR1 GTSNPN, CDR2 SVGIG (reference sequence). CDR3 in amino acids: CAWWRWGPTDTQYF. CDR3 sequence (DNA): TGTGCCTGGTGGCGATGGGGGCCCACAGATACGCAGTATTTT.

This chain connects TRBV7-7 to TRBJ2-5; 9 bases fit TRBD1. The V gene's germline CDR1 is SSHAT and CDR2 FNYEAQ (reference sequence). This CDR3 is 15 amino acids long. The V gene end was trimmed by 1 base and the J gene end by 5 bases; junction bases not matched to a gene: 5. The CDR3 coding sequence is TGTGCCAGCAGCTTAGTACAGGGGGCAGGGGAGACCCAGTACTTC. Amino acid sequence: CASSLVQGAGETQYF.

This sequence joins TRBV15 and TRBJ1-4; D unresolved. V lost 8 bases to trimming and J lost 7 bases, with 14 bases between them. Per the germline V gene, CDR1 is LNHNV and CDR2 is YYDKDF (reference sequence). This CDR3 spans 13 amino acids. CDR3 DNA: TGTGCCACCGAGGTGGCCTTGGGTGAAAAACTGTTTTTT. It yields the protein CATEVALGEKLFF.